This TCR beta chain was retrieved from a study of long-term antiretroviral therapy in people with HIV. For the study at large: Samples from the earliest time points predate the 2015 immediate-ART recommendation by about a decade.

Survey level was the resolution at which the v3.0 immunoSEQ assay ran. The method was immunoSEQ multiplex PCR; TCRdb's version includes in-frame clones alone and lacks a portion of them. This table holds fewer than 30,000 clones, approximately 80% found once. To note about this clone: Its specificity is unknown.

The CDR3 extends over 16 amino acids. Unmatched junction bases numbered 0, after V lost 0 bases and J lost 5 bases. Germline CDR1 reads LGHNA; CDR2 reads YNFKEQ. HIV-positive participants all received treatment in the United States. Study results and limitations: Comparison with controls showed narrower CDR3 length ranges in HIV repertoires.

The material was unsorted PBMCs, obtained 3 years after starting antiretroviral therapy. This sequence was found in a man between 35 and 55 years old with HIV. V usage is TRBV4-2 and J usage is TRBJ2-5; 16 nucleotides match TRBD2. The CDR3 nucleotides are TGTGCCAGCAGCCAAGAGGGACTAGCGGGGGGGGAGACCCAGTACTTC. This encodes CASSQEGLAGGETQYF.